This entry lists 9 T cell receptor beta chains sequenced from one sample in a study of blood T cell repertoires in COVID-19. TCRdb keeps only in-frame clones here, not all; method: immunoSEQ multiplex PCR. The data contain approximately 110,000 clones, 85% of them singletons. Sequenced input: peripheral blood. These receptors all come from a human donor in a cohort sampled during active COVID-19.

V gene TRBV19 combines with J gene TRBJ1-4; TRBD1 is a possible D gene (6 bases). From germline, CDR1 is LNHDA and CDR2 SQIVND (reference sequence). With 6 bases removed from V and 7 bases from J, the gap between germline ends came to 15 bases. The CDR3 extends over 14 amino acids. CDR3 loop: CASSLTGIAEKLFF. In DNA form, the CDR3 reads TGTGCCAGTAGCCTGACAGGAATTGCTGAAAAACTGTTTTTT.

This chain uses TRBV28 with TRBJ2-6; weak D call: TRBD1 (5 bases). CDR3 length equals 15 residues. The V end lost 6 bases, the J end lost 2 bases, and 11 bases lay between the germline ends. Per germline, CDR1 MDHEN and CDR2 SYDVKM. CDR3 residues: CASSPQGAGANVLTF. The CDR3 DNA reads TGTGCCAGCAGCCCCCAGGGTGCTGGGGCCAACGTCCTGACTTTC.

The chain links TRBV11-2 to TRBJ1-3; possible D gene TRBD1, 6 bases. V was pared by 4 bases and J by 3 bases, with 13 bases between. Germline V gene lookup returns CDR1 SGHAT and CDR2 FQNNGV. CDR3 length: 15 residues. CDR3 residues: CASSSPGTLGNTIYF. The CDR3 DNA is TGTGCCAGCAGCTCCCCCGGGACACTTGGAAACACCATATATTTT.

This clone was counted a few times. The chain joins TRBV11-1 to TRBJ1-3; the D gene is possibly TRBD1 (5 bases). Germline CDR1 SGHAT, CDR2 FQDESV (reference sequence). The V gene lost 5 bases and the J gene lost 1 base, with 12 bases spanning the gap. The CDR3 loop spans 15 amino acids. The CDR3 protein is CASSRSGTSGNTIYF. The CDR3 DNA follows: TGTGCCAGCAGCCGCTCCGGGACTTCTGGAAACACCATATATTTT.

The rearrangement uses TRBV5-5 and TRBJ2-2; 11 bases align to TRBD1. V trimming: 3 bases; J trimming: 4 bases; junction bases outside the gene matches: 8. CDR3 size: 17 residues. Germline lookup yields CDR1 SGHKS and CDR2 YYEKEE (reference sequence). The CDR3 here is CASSSPGQGDATGELFF. The CDR3 coding sequence is TGTGCCAGCAGCTCCCCGGGACAGGGGGATGCCACCGGGGAGCTGTTTTTT.

The V gene is TRBV5-1, the J gene TRBJ2-5; TRBD1 agrees at 9 bases. Germline V gives CDR1 SGHRS, CDR2 YFSETQ. CDR3 length equals 15 residues. The ends lost 6 bases at V and 5 bases at J; junction bases unmatched: 11. CDR3 bases: TGCGCCAGCAACCCGACAGGGGGAAAATGGGAGACCCAGTACTTC. Residues: CASNPTGGKWETQYF.

This chain connects TRBV29-1 to TRBJ1-2; 10 bases match TRBD1. CDR3 length equals 13 residues. CDR1 and CDR2 (germline): SQVTM, ANQGSEA. The trim removed 8 bases at V and 6 bases at J, leaving 9 bases unmatched. DNA of the CDR3: TGCAGCACACGGACAGGGGGTTGGGATGGCTACACCTTC. It encodes CSTRTGGWDGYTF.

CDR3 DNA sequence: TGTGCCACCAGCCCGGACAGGGGGCGCACAGATACGCAGTATTTT. As protein: CATSPDRGRTDTQYF. The J gene is TRBJ2-3, the V gene TRBV24-1; 11 positions match TRBD1. The CDR3 loop spans 15 amino acids. J lost 1 base, V lost 7 bases, and 3 bases had no gene match. Germline V gives CDR1 KGHDR, CDR2 SFDVKD.

Here the CDR3 reads CASSPLGAIANVLTF. CDR3 nucleotide sequence: TGTGCCAGCTCACCACTGGGGGCTATAGCCAACGTCCTGACTTTC. The chain has TRBV18 and TRBJ2-6; TRBD1 might be the D (6 bases). Germline V gene sequence: CDR1 KGHSH, CDR2 LQKENI. The V end lost 1 base, the J end lost 7 bases, and 11 bases lay between the germline ends. The CDR3 spans 15 residues. The full variable domain, with the rest looked up from reference TRBV18 and TRBJ2-6, is NAGVMQNPRHLVRRRGQEARLRCSPMKGHSHVYWYRQLPEEGLKFMVYLQKENIIDESGMPKERFSAEFPKEGPSILRIQQVVRGDSAAYFCASSPLGAIANVLTFGAGSRLTVL.